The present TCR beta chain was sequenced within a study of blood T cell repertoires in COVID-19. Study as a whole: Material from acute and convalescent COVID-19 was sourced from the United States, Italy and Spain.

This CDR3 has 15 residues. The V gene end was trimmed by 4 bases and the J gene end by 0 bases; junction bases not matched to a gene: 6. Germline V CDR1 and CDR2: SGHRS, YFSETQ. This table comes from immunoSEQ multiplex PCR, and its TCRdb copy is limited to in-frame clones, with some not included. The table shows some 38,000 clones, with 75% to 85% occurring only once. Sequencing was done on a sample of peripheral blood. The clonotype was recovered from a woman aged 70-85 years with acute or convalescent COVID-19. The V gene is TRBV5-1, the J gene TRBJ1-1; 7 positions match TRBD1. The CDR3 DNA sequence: TGCGCCAGCAGCATCCAGGGGGAGCTGAACACTGAAGCTTTCTTT. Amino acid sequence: CASSIQGELNTEAFF.